These 13 T cell receptor beta chains were all obtained from the same sample, sequenced in a study of blood T cells in healthy people across ages. Together with a sample-barcoded 5' primer, a J-beta primer mix was included in a second PCR lasting about 7 to 11 cycles. TCRdb reanalysed the 5' RACE reads using MiXCR and keeps one entry per CDR3 protein. The sample yields just over 800,000 distinct CDR3 sequences, approximately 59% seen once. The sequencing input was blood. The receptors come from a young man in good health.

The chain links TRBV6-2 or TRBV6-3 to TRBJ1-6; 7 bases are shared with TRBD1. The CDR3 runs to 14 residues. Losses at the gene ends were 0 bases for V and 14 bases for J; bases not matched to a gene: 7. CDR1 and CDR2 (germline): MNHEY, SVGEGT. This chain's CDR3 is CASSYSGRGMSLHF. The CDR3 nucleotides read TGTGCCAGCAGTTACTCGGGCAGGGGGATGTCCCTCCACTTT.

V gene TRBV11-1 combines with J gene TRBJ2-5; 7 nucleotides match TRBD2. The CDR3 is 15 amino acids. Germline trimming cut 1 base from V and 11 bases from J; bases unmatched to any gene: 13. Germline loops: CDR1 SGHAT, CDR2 FQDESV (reference sequence). The CDR3 here is CASSLGPAGNNEQYF. In DNA, the CDR3 is TGTGCCAGCAGCTTAGGGCCAGCGGGGAACAATGAGCAGTACTTC.

V is TRBV18 and J is TRBJ1-2; 7 bases are a match to TRBD1. The trim removed 2 bases at V and 3 bases at J, leaving 3 bases unmatched. The germline CDR1 and CDR2 sequences are KGHSH and LQKENI. The CDR3 contains 14 residues. CDR3 sequence (DNA): TGTGCCAGCTCACCAGCCAGGGGGGACTATGGCTACACCTTC. As protein: CASSPARGDYGYTF.

This chain connects TRBV7-2 to TRBJ2-7, with TRBD2 matching over 10 bases. J lost 7 bases, V lost 5 bases, and 11 bases had no gene match. Germline V lookup: CDR1 SGHTA, CDR2 FQGNSA. This CDR3 is 15 amino acids long. The DNA of the CDR3 is TGTGCCAGCAGCCTCTGGACTAGCGGTAGGCATGAGCAGTACTTC. This translates into CASSLWTSGRHEQYF.

This clonotype was counted between two and nine times. V and J are TRBV28 and TRBJ2-4; D unclear. The end of the DNA aligns better with TRBJ2-7, so the J call may be wrong. This CDR3 comprises 16 residues. Germline CDR1 and CDR2: MDHEN and SYDVKM. The CDR3 region is CASSPYLLEVDYEQYF. The CDR3 nucleotides are TGTGCCAGCAGTCCATACTTACTCGAGGTAGACTACGAGCAGTACTTC.

This sequence joins TRBV5-1 and TRBJ2-4, with a weak D call TRBD2 (6 bases). CDR3 length: 18 residues. Trimming took off 4 bases at V and 0 bases at J, with 20 bases between the two ends. In germline, CDR1 is SGHRS, CDR2 YFSETQ. The CDR3 loop is CASSLDERAGGAKNIQYF. In nucleotides, the CDR3 is TGCGCCAGCAGCCTGGATGAGCGAGCCGGGGGAGCCAAAAACATTCAGTACTTC.

The V and J genes are TRBV10-3 and TRBJ1-2; D not resolved. With 6 bases removed from V and 3 bases from J, the gap between germline ends came to 11 bases. This CDR3 comprises 13 residues. The V gene's germline CDR1 is ENHRY and CDR2 SYGVKD. CDR3 sequence reads: CAISDLTDYGYTF. In DNA form, the CDR3 reads TGTGCCATCAGCGACCTGACGGACTATGGCTACACCTTC.

The chain has TRBV30 and TRBJ1-2; D may be TRBD1 (6 bases). Germline V gives CDR1 GTSNPN, CDR2 SVGIG (reference sequence). V was clipped by 4 bases and J by 2 bases, with 20 bases between them. This CDR3 spans 16 amino acids. The CDR3 nucleotides read TGTGCCTGGAAGGGGGGCCAACCACAACTCAACTATGGCTACACCTTC. Its protein is CAWKGGQPQLNYGYTF.

The chain joins TRBV28 to TRBJ1-1; 8 bases map to TRBD1. The CDR3 consists of 14 residues. The J segment lost 5 bases and the V segment lost 5 bases, leaving 7 bases of the junction unmatched. Germline V lookup: CDR1 MDHEN, CDR2 SYDVKM. CDR3 protein: CASSPRGRRTEAFF. CDR3 in DNA: TGTGCCAGCAGTCCCAGGGGGCGCCGGACTGAAGCTTTCTTT.

The genes are TRBV7-8 and TRBJ2-4, with TRBD1 matching 8 bases. Matching the DNA end better, TRBJ2-7 makes the J call doubtful. This CDR3 comprises 14 residues. Germline values: CDR1 SGHVS, CDR2 FQNEAQ. CDR3 sequence reads: CASSVDRETYEQYF. The CDR3 nucleotides read TGTGCCAGCAGCGTGGACAGGGAAACCTACGAGCAGTACTTC.

This chain joins TRBV15 and TRBJ1-1; maybe TRBD1 (6 bases). V was cut by 1 base and J by 7 bases, with 16 bases left in between. The CDR3 length is 15 residues. CDR1 is LNHNV, CDR2 YYDKDF, per germline (reference sequence). CDR3 loop: CATSRVGGALFEAFF. The CDR3 nucleotides are TGTGCCACCAGCAGAGTTGGGGGCGCACTCTTTGAAGCTTTCTTT.

The chain carries TRBV13 and TRBJ2-4, with 8 positions matching TRBD1. The DNA end favors TRBJ2-7, so the J call may be wrong. Per the germline V gene, CDR1 is PRHDT and CDR2 is FYEKMQ (reference sequence). The CDR3 sequence is 15 residues long. This CDR3 reads CASSPEGQGTYEQYF. Written as DNA, the CDR3 is TGTGCCAGCAGCCCGGAAGGACAGGGAACCTACGAGCAGTACTTC.

The chain joins TRBV29-1 to TRBJ1-2; D perhaps matches TRBD1 (5 bases). CDR1 SQVTM and CDR2 ANQGSEA come from the germline V gene. The V end lost 8 bases, the J end lost 3 bases, and 19 bases lay between the germline ends. CDR3 length: 14 residues. In DNA, the CDR3 is TGCAGCCCATTCCGGGGATGGGACCACTATGGCTACACCTTC. Residues: CSPFRGWDHYGYTF.